The present TCR beta chain was sequenced within a study of T-cell reconstitution after alpha-beta-depleted transplantation in children (dated by TCRdb to the mid-2010s). Looking at the study overall: Using TCR repertoire profiling, the study followed T-cell immune reconstitution in a quantitative way in children after TCRalphabeta/CD19-depleted allogeneic hematopoietic cell transplantation.

The germline V gene (reference sequence) sets CDR1 to DFQATT and CDR2 to SNEGSKA. V and J lose 6 bases and 2 bases, and a span of 19 bases separates them. Its CDR3 holds 15 amino acids, cysteine through phenylalanine. The read is trimmed to its CDR3 DNA, 45 bases read in frame from base 1. This clonotype came up many times. Its antigen target is currently unknown. Within one base of it there is no much larger clone, and no base qualities were kept. Library preparation was by PCR. For sequencing, an Illumina HiSeq 2500 was employed. TCR library preparation used molecular barcoding, with unique molecular identifiers applied to normalize quantification of the TCRbeta repertoire. Starting from the raw public reads, TCRdb applied fastp trimming at Q25, assembled clones with MiXCR and retained in-frame beta chains. Each record represents a unique CDR3 protein, reported with the most common genes and DNA among its rows. Here the sample has hundreds of thousands of distinct CDR3 sequences; approximately 16% occur a single time. The top ten constitute 0.85% to 1.3% of the sample.

This TCR came from a human donor who donated a stem cell graft to a child with acute myeloid leukemia. The specimen comprised PBMCs from the stem cell graft donor, sampled from the stem cell graft. The chain joins TRBV20-1 to TRBJ2-5; the D gene is perhaps TRBD1, from 6 matching bases. The sequenced DNA is TGCAGTGCGCCAAGGAGTTCGAGGGGGCAAGAGACCCAGTACTTC. Protein translation: CSAPRSSRGQETQYF.